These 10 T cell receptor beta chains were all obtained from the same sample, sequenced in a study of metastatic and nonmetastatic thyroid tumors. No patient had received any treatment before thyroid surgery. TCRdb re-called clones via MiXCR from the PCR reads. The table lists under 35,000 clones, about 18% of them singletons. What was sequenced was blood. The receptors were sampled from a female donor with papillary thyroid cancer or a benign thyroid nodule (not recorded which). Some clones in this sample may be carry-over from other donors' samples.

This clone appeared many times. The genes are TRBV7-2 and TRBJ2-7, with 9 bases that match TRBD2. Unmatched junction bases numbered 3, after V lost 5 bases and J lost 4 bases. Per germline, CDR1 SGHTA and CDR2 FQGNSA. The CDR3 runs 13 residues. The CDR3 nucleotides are TGTGCCAGCAGCCCCGCGGGGGGGTACGAGCAGTACTTC. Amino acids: CASSPAGGYEQYF.

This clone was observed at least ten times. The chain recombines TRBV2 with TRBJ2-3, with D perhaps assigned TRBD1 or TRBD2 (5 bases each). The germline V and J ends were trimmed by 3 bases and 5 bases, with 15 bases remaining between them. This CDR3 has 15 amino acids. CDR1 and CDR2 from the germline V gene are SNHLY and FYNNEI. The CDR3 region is CASSDWTRGIDTQYF. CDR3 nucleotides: TGTGCCAGCAGTGATTGGACACGAGGGATAGATACGCAGTATTTT.

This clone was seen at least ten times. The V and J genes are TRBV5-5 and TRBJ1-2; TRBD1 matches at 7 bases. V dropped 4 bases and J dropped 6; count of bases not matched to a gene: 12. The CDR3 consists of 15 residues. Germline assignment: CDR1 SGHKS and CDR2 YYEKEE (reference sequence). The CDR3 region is CASSGPGQLSDGYTF. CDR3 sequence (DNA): TGTGCCAGCAGCGGTCCGGGACAGCTTTCCGATGGCTACACCTTC. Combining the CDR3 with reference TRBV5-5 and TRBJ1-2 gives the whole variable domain DAGVTQSPTHLIKTRGQQVTLRCSPISGHKSVSWYQQVLGQGPQFIFQYYEKEERGRGNFPDRFSARQFPNYSSELNVNALLLGDSALYLCASSGPGQLSDGYTFGSGTRLTVV.

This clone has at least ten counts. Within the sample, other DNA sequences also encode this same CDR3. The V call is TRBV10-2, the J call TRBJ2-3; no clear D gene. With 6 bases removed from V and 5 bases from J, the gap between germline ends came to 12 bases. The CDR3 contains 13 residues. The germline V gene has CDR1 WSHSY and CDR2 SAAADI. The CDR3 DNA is TGCGCCAGCAGCCCATTTTCCTTAGATACGCAGTATTTT. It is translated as CASSPFSLDTQYF.

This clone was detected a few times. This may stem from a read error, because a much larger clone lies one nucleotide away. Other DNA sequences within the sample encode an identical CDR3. The CDR3 sequence: CASSYSLGAGELFF. CDR3 bases: TGCGCCAGCAGTTACTCGTTAGGCGCGGGTGAGCTGTTTTTT. The rearrangement uses TRBV6-5 and TRBJ2-2; D is possibly TRBD2 (5 bases). The CDR3 totals 14 residues. Germline loops: CDR1 MNHEY, CDR2 SVGAGI.

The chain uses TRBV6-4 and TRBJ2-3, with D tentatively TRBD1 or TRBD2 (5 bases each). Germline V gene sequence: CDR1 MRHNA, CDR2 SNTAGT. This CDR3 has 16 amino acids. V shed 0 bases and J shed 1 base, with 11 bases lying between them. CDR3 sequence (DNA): TGTGCCAGCAGTGACTCGGGGGTATCGGGCACAGATACGCAGTATTTT. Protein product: CASSDSGVSGTDTQYF.

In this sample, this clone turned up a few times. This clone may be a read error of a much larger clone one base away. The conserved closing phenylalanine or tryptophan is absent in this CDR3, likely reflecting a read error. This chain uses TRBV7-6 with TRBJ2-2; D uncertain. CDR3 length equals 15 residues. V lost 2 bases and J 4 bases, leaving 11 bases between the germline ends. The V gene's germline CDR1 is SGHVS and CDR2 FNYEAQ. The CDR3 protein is CASSLLEGSTGELFS. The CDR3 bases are TGTGCCAGCAGCTTATTGGAAGGAAGCACCGGGGAGCTGTTTTCT.

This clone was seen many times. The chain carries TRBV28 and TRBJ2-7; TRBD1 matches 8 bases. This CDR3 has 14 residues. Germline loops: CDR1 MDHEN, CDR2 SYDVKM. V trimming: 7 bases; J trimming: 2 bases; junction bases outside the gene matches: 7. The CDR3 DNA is TGTGCCAGCACCTTCGGACAGGGCACCTACGAGCAGTACTTC. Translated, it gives CASTFGQGTYEQYF.

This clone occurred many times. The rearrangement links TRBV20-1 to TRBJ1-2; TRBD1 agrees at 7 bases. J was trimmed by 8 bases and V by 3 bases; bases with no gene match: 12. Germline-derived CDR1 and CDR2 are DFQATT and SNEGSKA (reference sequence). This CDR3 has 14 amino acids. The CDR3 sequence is CSASRGGPTDGYTF. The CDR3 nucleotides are TGCAGTGCTAGCAGGGGGGGGCCGACGGACGGCTACACCTTC.

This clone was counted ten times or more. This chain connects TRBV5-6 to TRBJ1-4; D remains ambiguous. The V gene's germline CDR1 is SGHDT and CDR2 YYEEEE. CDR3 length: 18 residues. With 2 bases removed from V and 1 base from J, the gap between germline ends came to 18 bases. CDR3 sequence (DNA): TGTGCCAGCAGCTTTCGATCAATGCGGTATGAAACTAATGAAAAACTGTTTTTT. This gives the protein CASSFRSMRYETNEKLFF. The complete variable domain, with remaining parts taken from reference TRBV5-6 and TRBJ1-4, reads DAGVTQSPTHLIKTRGQQVTLRCSPKSGHDTVSWYQQALGQGPQFIFQYYEEEERQRGNFPDRFSGHQFPNYSSELNVNALLLGDSALYLCASSFRSMRYETNEKLFFGSGTQLSVL.